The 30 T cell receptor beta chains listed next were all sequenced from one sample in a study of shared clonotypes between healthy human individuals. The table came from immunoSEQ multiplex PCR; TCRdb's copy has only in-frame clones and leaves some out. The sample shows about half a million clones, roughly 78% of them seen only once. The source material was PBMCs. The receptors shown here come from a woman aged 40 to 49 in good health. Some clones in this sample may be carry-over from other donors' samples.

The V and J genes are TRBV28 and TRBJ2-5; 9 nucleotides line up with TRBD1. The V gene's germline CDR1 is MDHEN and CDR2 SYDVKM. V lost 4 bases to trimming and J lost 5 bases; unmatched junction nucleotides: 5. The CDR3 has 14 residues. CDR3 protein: CASSWTGDGETQYF. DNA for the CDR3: TGTGCCAGCAGTTGGACAGGGGACGGGGAGACCCAGTACTTC.

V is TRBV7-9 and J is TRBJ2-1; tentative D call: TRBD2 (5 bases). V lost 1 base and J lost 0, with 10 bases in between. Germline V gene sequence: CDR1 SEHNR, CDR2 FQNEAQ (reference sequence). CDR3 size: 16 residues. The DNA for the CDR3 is TGTGCCAGCAGCTTAGTTCGGGATAGCTCCTACAATGAGCAGTTCTTC. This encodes CASSLVRDSSYNEQFF.

This CDR3 reads CAWSKDRGYEQFF. The CDR3 bases are TGTGCCTGGAGCAAAGACAGGGGCTATGAGCAGTTCTTC. The genes are TRBV30 and TRBJ2-1; 8 bases align to TRBD1. The CDR3 runs to 13 residues. V dropped 3 bases and J dropped 8; count of bases not matched to a gene: 6. Germline CDR1 and CDR2: GTSNPN and SVGIG (reference sequence). Complete variable domain (other parts from reference TRBV30 and TRBJ2-1): SQTIHQWPATLVQPVGSPLSLECTVEGTSNPNLYWYRQAAGRGLQLLFYSVGIGQISSEVPQNLSASRPQDRQFILSSKKLLLSDSGFYLCAWSKDRGYEQFFGPGTRLTVL.

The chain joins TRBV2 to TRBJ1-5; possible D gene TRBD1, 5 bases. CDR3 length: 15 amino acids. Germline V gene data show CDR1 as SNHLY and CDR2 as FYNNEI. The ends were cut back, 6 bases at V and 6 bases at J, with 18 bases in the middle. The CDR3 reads CASSTGAPQFQPQHF. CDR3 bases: TGTGCCAGCAGCACAGGTGCCCCCCAGTTTCAGCCCCAGCATTTT.

The CDR3 spells CASSLESGGSYEQYF. The CDR3 DNA sequence: TGTGCCAGCAGCTTAGAGTCAGGGGGCTCCTACGAGCAGTACTTC. This chain joins TRBV7-2 and TRBJ2-7; TRBD1 aligns across 7 bases. Germline V gives CDR1 SGHTA, CDR2 FQGNSA. The CDR3 sequence is 15 residues long. After removal of 1 base from V and 0 bases from J, the junction contained 3 bases not matched to a gene.

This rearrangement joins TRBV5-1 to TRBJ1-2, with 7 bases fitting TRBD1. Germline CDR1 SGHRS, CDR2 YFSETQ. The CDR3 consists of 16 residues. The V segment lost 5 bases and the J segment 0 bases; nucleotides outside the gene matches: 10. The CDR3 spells CASRPTGARANYGYTF. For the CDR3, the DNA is TGCGCCAGCAGACCTACAGGGGCGCGGGCTAACTATGGCTACACCTTC.

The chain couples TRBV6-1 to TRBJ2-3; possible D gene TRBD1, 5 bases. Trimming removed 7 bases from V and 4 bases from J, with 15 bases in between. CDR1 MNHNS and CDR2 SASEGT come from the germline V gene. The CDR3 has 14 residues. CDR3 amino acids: CASTPPGSPDTQYF. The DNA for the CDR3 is TGTGCCAGCACCCCTCCAGGGTCCCCAGATACGCAGTATTTT.

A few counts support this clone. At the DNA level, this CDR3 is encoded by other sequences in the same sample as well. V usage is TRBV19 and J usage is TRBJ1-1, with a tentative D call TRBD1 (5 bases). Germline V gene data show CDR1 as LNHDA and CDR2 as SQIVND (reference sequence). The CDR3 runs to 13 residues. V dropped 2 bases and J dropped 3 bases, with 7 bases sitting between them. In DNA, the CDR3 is TGTGCCAGTAGTATAAAAGGGGACACTGAAGCTTTCTTT. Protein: CASSIKGDTEAFF.

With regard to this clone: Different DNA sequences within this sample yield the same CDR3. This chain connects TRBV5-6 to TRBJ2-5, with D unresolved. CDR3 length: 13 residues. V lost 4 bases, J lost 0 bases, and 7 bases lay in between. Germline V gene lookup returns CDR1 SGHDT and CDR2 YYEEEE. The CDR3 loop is CASSPDNQETQYF. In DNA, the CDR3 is TGTGCCAGCAGCCCTGACAACCAAGAGACCCAGTACTTC.

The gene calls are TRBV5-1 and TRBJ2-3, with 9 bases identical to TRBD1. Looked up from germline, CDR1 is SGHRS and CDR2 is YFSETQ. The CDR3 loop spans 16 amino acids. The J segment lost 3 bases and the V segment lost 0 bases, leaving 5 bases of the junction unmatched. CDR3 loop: CASSLDPTGGTDTQYF. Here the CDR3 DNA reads TGCGCCAGCAGCTTGGATCCGACAGGGGGTACAGATACGCAGTATTTT.

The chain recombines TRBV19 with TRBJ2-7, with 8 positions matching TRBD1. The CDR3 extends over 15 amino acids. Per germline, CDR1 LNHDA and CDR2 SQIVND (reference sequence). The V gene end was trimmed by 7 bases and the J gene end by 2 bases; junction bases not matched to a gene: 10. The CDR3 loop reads CASIGRTGPPYEQYF. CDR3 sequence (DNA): TGTGCCAGTATTGGGAGGACAGGGCCTCCCTACGAGCAGTACTTC.

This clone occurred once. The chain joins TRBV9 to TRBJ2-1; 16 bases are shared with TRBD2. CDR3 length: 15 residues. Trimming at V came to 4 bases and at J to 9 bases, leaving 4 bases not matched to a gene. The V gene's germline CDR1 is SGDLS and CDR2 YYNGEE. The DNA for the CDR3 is TGTGCCAGCAGCCTCGGGACTAGCGGGAGGGGTGAGCAGTTCTTC. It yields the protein CASSLGTSGRGEQFF.

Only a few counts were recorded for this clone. Written as DNA, the CDR3 is TGTGCCTGGAGAGTCCCGGACGGTCAAGAGACCCAGTACTTC. Residues: CAWRVPDGQETQYF. V gene TRBV30 combines with J gene TRBJ2-5; no clear D. The CDR3 length is 14 residues. V was clipped by 3 bases and J by 2 bases, with 13 bases between them. Germline CDR1 GTSNPN, CDR2 SVGIG (reference sequence).

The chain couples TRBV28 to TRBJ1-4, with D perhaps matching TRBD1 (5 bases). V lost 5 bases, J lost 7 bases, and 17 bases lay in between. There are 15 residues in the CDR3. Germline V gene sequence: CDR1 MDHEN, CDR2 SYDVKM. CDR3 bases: TGTGCCAGCAGTGGGGGGGAAGGAGCGGGTGAAAAACTGTTTTTT. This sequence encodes CASSGGEGAGEKLFF.

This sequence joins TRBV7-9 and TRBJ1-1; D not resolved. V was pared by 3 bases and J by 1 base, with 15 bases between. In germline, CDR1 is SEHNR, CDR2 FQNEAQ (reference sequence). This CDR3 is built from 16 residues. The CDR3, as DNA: TGTGCCAGCAGCTTTTACGGGAAAGACGCGAACACTGAAGCTTTCTTT. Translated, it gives CASSFYGKDANTEAFF.

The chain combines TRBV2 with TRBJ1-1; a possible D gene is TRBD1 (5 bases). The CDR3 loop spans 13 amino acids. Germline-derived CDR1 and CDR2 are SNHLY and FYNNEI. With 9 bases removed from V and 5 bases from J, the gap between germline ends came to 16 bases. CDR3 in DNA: TGTGCCAGTCCCAGGGCCGTCGGAACTGAAGCTTTCTTT. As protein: CASPRAVGTEAFF. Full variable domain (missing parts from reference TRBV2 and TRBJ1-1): EPEVTQTPSHQVTQMGQEVILRCVPISNHLYFYWYRQILGQKVEFLVSFYNNEISEKSEIFDDQFSVERPDGSNFTLKIRSTKLEDSAMYFCASPRAVGTEAFFGQGTRLTVV.

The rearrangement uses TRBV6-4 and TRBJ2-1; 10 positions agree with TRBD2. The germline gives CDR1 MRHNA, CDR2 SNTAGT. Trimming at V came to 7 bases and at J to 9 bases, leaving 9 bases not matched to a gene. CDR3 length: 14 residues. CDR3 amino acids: CASTVSGRRGEQFF. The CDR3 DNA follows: TGTGCCAGCACCGTTAGCGGGAGGAGGGGTGAGCAGTTCTTC.

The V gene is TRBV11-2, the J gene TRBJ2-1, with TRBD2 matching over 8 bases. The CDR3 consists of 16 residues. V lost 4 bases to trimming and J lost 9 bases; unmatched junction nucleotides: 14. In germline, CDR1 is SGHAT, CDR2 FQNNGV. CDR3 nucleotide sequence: TGTGCCAGCAGCTCCACGAACGGGGGGGCCAGGGGTGAGCAGTTCTTC. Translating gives CASSSTNGGARGEQFF.

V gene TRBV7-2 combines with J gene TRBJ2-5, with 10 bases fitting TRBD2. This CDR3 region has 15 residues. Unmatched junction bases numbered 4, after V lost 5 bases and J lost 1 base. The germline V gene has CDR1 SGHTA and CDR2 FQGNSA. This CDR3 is CASSVGLALQETQYF. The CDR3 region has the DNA TGTGCCAGCAGCGTGGGACTAGCGCTCCAAGAGACCCAGTACTTC.

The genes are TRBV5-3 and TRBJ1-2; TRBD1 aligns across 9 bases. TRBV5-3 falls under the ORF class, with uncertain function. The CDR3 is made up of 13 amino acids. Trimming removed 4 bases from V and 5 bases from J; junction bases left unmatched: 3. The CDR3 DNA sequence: TGTGCCAGAAGCATAGACAGGGGGTATGGCTACACCTTC. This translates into CARSIDRGYGYTF.

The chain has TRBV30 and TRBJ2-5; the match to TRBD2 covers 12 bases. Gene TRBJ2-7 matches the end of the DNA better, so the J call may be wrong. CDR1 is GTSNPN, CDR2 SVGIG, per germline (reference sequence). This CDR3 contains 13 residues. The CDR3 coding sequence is TGTGCCTGGACCCTAGCGGGAGGGTACGAGCAGTACTTC. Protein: CAWTLAGGYEQYF.

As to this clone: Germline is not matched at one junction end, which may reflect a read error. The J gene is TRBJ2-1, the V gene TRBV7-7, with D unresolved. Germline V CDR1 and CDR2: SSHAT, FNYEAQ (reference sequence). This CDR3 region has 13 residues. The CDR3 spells CASSPDGYNEQFF. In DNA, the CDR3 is TGTGCTAGCAGCCCGGACGGATACAATGAGCAGTTCTTC.

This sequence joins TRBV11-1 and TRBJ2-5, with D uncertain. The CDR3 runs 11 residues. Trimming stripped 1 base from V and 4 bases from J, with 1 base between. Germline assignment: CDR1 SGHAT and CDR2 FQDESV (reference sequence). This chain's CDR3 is CASSLGETQYF. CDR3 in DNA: TGTGCCAGCAGCTTAGGAGAGACCCAGTACTTC.

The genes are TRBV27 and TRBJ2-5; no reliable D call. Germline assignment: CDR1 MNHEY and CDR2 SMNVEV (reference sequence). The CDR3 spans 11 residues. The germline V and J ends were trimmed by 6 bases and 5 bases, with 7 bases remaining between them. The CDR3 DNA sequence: TGTGCCAGCAGGATGGGGGAGACCCAGTACTTC. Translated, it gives CASRMGETQYF.

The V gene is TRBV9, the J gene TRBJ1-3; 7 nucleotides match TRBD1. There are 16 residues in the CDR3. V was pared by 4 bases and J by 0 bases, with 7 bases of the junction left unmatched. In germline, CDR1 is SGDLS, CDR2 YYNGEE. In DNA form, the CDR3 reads TGTGCCAGCAGCTTAGGGGGCTTTACCTCTGGAAACACCATATATTTT. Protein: CASSLGGFTSGNTIYF.

CDR3 coding DNA: TGTGCCAGCAGCTTCGGGGGCGGGAGAGGCACAGATACGCAGTATTTT. Protein sequence: CASSFGGGRGTDTQYF. The chain couples TRBV7-7 to TRBJ2-3; TRBD2 might be the D (7 bases). Germline lookup yields CDR1 SSHAT and CDR2 FNYEAQ (reference sequence). CDR3 size: 16 residues. V shed 3 bases and J shed 1 base, with 14 bases lying between them.

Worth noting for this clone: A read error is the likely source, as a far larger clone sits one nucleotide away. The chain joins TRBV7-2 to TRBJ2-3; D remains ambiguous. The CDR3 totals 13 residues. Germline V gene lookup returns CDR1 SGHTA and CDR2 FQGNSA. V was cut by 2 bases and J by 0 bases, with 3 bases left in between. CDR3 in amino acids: CASSLLSTDTQYF. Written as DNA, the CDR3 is TGTGCCAGCAGCTTACTGAGCACAGATACGCAGTATTTT.

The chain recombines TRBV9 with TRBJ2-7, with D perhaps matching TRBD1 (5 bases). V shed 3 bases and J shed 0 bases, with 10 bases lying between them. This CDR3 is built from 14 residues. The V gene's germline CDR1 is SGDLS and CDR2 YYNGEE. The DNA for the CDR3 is TGTGCCAGCAGCGGCCAGGGTAGCTCCTACGAGCAGTACTTC. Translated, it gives CASSGQGSSYEQYF. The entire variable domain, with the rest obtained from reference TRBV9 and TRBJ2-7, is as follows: DSGVTQTPKHLITATGQRVTLRCSPRSGDLSVYWYQQSLDQGLQFLIQYYNGEERAKGNILERFSAQQFPDLHSELNLSSLELGDSALYFCASSGQGSSYEQYFGPGTRLTVT.

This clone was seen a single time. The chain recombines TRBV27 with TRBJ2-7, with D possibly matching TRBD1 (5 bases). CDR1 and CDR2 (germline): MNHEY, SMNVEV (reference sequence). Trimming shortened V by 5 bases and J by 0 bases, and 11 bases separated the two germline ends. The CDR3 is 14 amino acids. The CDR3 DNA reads TGTGCCAGCAGTCCCGGACACCTCTCCTACGAGCAGTACTTC. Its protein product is CASSPGHLSYEQYF.

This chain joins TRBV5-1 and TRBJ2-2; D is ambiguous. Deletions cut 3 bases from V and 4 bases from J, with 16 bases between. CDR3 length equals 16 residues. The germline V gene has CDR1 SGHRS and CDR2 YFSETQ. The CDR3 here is CASSYPGHEGTGELFF. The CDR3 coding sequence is TGCGCCAGCAGCTACCCCGGGCACGAAGGCACCGGGGAGCTGTTTTTT.